This T cell receptor beta chain was identified during a study of Graves' ophthalmopathy and Graves' hyperthyroidism. At the level of the study: The authors collected peripheral blood at initial diagnosis, before any treatment. Findings and caveats of the study: Blood contained most expanded thyroid clonotypes exceeding 0.001 frequency.

CDR1 and CDR2 (germline): MNHEY, SVGEGT. The CDR3 has 13 amino acids. The ends were cut back, 4 bases at V and 7 bases at J, with 13 bases in the middle. As regards this clonotype: Antigen specificity is unknown.

From RNA, the CDR3 regions of TCR beta chains were amplified and sequenced. A first-round RT-PCR used HTBI primers, followed by a second-round multiplex PCR. TCRdb used MiXCR to reprocess the multiplex PCR reads, holding one entry per CDR3 protein. This table has about 210,000 distinct CDR3 sequences, roughly 29% appearing once. Sequencing used peripheral blood. The receptor was derived from a man aged 50-59 years with Graves' ophthalmopathy. This sequence joins TRBV6-2 or TRBV6-3 and TRBJ2-5; D unclear. CDR3 bases: TGTGCCAGCAGTTCAGACGGCCTAGGGACCCAGTACTTC. Encoded protein: CASSSDGLGTQYF.